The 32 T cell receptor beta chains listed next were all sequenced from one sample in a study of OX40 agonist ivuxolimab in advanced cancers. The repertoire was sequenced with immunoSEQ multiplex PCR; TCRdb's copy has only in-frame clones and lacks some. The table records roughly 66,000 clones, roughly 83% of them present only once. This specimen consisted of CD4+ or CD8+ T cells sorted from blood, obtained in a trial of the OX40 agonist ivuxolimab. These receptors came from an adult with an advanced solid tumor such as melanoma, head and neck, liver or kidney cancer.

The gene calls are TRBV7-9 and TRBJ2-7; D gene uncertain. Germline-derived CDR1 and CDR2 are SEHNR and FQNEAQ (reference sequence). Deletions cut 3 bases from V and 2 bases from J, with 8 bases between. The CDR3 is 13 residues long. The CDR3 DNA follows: TGTGCCAGCAGCTTCAACACTCCCTACGAGCAGTACTTC. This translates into CASSFNTPYEQYF.

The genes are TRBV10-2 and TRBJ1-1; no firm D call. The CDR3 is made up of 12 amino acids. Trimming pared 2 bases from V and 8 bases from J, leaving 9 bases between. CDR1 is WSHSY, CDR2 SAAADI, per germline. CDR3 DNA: TGCGCCAGCAGTGAGGTCCTGCAGGAAGCTTTCTTT. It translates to CASSEVLQEAFF.

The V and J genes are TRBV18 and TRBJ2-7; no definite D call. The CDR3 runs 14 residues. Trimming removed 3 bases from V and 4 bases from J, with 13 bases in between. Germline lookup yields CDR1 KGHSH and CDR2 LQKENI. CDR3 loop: CASSPAPSLYEQYF. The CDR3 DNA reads TGTGCCAGCTCACCCGCCCCCTCCCTTTACGAGCAGTACTTC.

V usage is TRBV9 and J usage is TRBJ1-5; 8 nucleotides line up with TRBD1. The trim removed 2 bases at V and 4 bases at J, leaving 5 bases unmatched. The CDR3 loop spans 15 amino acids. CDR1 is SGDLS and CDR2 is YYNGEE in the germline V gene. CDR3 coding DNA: TGTGCCAGCAGCGTGGCAGGGGGCCCGAATCAGCCCCAGCATTTT. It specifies CASSVAGGPNQPQHF.

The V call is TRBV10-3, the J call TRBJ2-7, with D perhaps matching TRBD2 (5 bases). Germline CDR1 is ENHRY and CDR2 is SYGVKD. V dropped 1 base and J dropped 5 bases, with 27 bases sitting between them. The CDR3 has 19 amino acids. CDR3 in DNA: TGTGCCATCAGTGAGTGGCCGAGGGCGAAGACGGGATCTTGGGACGAGCAGTACTTC. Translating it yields CAISEWPRAKTGSWDEQYF.

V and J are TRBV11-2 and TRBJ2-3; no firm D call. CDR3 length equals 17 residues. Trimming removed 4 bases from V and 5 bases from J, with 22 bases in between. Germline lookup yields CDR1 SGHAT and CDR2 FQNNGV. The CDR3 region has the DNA TGTGCCAGCAGCTCCCTAGATTTTGGCCCGACTGGAGATACGCAGTATTTT. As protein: CASSSLDFGPTGDTQYF.

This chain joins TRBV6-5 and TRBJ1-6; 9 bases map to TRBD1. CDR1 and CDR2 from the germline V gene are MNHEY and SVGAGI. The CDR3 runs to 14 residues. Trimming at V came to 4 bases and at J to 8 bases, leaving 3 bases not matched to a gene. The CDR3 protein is CASSWDRVYSPLHF. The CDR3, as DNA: TGTGCCAGCAGTTGGGACAGGGTTTATTCACCCCTCCACTTT.

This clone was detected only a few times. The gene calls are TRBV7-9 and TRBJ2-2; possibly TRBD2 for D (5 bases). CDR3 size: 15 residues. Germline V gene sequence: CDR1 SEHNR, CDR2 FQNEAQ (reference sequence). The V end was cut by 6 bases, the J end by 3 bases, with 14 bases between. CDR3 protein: CASSGEPWDTGELFF. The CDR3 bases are TGTGCCAGCAGTGGGGAGCCGTGGGACACCGGGGAGCTGTTTTTT.

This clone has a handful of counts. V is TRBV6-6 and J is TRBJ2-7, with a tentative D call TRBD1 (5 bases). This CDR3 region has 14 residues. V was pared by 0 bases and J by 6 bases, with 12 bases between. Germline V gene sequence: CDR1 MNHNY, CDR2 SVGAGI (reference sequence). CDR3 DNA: TGTGCCAGCAGTTACTCGAGCCAGGGCCGCGAGCAGTACTTC. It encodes CASSYSSQGREQYF.

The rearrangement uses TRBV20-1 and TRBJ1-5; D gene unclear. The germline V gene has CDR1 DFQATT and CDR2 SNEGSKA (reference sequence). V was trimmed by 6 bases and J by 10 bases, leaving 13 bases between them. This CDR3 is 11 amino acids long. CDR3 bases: TGCAGTGCCACAGAGATCTGCCCCCAGCATTTT. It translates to CSATEICPQHF.

CDR3 sequence: CASSSKREGRYTQYF. As DNA, the CDR3 is TGTGCCAGCAGCTCGAAGCGGGAGGGCCGTTATACGCAGTATTTT. The chain is built from TRBV13 and TRBJ2-3; 10 nucleotides align to TRBD2. Unmatched junction bases numbered 8, after V lost 4 bases and J lost 7 bases. The CDR3 contains 15 residues. Per germline, CDR1 PRHDT and CDR2 FYEKMQ (reference sequence).

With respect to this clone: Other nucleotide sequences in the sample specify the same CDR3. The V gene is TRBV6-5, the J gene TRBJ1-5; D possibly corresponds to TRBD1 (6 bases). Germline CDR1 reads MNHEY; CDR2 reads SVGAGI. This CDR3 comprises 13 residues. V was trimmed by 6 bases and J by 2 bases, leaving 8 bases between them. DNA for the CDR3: TGTGCCAGCAGGGACAGAGGCAATCAGCCCCAGCATTTT. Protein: CASRDRGNQPQHF.

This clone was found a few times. The CDR3: CASSQDGGGASYEQYF. The CDR3 DNA sequence: TGTGCCAGCAGCCAAGATGGAGGAGGGGCCTCCTACGAGCAGTACTTC. The rearrangement joins TRBV4-2 to TRBJ2-7; D may be TRBD2 (6 bases). The V gene lost 0 bases and the J gene lost 0 bases, with 12 bases spanning the gap. Germline CDR1 is LGHNA and CDR2 is YNFKEQ. The CDR3 has 16 residues.

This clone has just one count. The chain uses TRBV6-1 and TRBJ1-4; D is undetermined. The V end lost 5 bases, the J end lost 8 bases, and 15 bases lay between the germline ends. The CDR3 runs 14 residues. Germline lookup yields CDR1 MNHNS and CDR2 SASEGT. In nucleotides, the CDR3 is TGTGCCAGCAGTTTTCGAGCTTTAGGGGAAAAACTGTTTTTT. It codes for CASSFRALGEKLFF.

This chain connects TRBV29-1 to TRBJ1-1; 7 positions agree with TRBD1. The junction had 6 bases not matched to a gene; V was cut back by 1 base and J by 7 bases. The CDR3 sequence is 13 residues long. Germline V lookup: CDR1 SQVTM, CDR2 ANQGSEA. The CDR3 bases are TGCAGCGTTGAAGGTGGAGGGGGCTTTGAAGCTTTCTTT. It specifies CSVEGGGGFEAFF.

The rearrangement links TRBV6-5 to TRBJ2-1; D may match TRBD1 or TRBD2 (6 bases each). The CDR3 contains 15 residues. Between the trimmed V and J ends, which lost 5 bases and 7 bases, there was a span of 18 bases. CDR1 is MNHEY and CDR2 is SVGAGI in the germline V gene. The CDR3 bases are TGTGCCAGCAGTCAGAGGAGGGGGTGGGGGAATGAGCAGTTCTTC. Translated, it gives CASSQRRGWGNEQFF.

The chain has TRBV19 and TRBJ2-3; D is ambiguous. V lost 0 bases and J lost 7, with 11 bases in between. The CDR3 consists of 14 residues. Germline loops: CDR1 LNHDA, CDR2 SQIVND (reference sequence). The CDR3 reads CASSIDRVGNTQYF. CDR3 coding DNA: TGTGCCAGTAGTATAGATCGTGTGGGGAATACGCAGTATTTT.

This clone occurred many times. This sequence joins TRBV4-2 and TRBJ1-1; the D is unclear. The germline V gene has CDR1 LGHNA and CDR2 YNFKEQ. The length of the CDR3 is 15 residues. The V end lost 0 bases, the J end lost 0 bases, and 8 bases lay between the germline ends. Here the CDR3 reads CASSQDQALNTEAFF. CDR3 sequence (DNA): TGTGCCAGCAGCCAAGATCAGGCGCTGAACACTGAAGCTTTCTTT.

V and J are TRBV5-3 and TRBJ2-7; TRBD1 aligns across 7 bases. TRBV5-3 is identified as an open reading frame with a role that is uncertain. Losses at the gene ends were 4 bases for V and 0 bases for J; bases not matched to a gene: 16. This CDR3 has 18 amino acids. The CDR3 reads CARSPMTGIEYCSYEQYF. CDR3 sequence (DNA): TGTGCCAGAAGCCCTATGACAGGGATCGAGTATTGCTCCTACGAGCAGTACTTC.

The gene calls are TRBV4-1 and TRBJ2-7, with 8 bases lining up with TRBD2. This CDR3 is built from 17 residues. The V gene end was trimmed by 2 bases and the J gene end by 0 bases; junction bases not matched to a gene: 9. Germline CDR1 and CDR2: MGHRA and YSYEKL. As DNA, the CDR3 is TGCGCCAGCAGCCAAATAGCGGGGAAACTTAGCTCCTACGAGCAGTACTTC. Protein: CASSQIAGKLSSYEQYF.

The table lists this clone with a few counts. Here the CDR3 DNA reads TGTGCCAGTAGTATAGGTTTCAGGGCTGGCACTGAAGCTTTCTTT. Translated, it gives CASSIGFRAGTEAFF. The rearrangement uses TRBV19 and TRBJ1-1, with D possibly matching TRBD1 (5 bases). Looked up from germline, CDR1 is LNHDA and CDR2 is SQIVND (reference sequence). The CDR3 extends over 15 amino acids. The ends were cut back, 1 base at V and 4 bases at J, with 13 bases in the middle.

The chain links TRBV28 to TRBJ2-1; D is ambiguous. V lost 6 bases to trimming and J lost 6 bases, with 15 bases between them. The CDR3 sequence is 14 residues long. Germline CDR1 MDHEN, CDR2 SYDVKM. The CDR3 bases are TGTGCCAGCAGAACGCGAAATCCGGGCAATGAGCAGTTCTTC. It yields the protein CASRTRNPGNEQFF.

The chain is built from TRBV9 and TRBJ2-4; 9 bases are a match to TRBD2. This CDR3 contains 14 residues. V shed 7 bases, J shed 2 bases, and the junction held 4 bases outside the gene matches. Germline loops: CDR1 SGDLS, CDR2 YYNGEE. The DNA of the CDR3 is TGTGCCAGCGGCGGGGGGGCAACCAAAAACATTCAGTACTTC. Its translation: CASGGGATKNIQYF.

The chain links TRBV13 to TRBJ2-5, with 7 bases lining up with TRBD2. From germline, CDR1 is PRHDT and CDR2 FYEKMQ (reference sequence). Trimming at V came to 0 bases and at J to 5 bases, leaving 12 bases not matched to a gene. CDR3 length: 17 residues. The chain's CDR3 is CASSLGLAVPSRETQYF. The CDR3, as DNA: TGTGCCAGCAGCTTAGGGCTAGCGGTCCCCTCAAGGGAGACCCAGTACTTC.

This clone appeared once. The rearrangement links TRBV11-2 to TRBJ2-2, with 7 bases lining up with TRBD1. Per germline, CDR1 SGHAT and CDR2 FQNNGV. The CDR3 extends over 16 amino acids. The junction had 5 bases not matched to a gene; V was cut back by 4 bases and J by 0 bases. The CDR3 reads CASSSHDRANTGELFF. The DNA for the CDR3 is TGTGCCAGCAGCTCCCATGACAGGGCGAACACCGGGGAGCTGTTTTTT.

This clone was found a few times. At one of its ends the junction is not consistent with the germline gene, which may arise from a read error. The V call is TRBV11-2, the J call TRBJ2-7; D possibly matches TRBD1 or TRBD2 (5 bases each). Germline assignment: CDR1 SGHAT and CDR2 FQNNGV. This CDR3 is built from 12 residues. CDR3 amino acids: CASSSGTVISDF. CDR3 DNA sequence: TGTGCCAGCAGCTCCGGGACGGTAATCTCGGACTTC.

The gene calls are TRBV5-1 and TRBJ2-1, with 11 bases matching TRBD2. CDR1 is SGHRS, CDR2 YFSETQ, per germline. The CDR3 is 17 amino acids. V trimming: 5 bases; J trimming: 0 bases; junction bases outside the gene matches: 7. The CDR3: CASSSRLAGSSYNEQFF. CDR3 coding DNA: TGCGCCAGCAGTTCCCGACTAGCGGGATCCTCCTACAATGAGCAGTTCTTC.

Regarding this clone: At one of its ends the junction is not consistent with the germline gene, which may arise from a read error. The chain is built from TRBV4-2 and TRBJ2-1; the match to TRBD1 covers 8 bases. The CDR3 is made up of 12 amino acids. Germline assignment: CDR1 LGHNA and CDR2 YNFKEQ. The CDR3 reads CASSQEGTGGIF. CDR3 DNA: TGTGCCAGCAGCCAAGAGGGGACAGGAGGAATCTTC.

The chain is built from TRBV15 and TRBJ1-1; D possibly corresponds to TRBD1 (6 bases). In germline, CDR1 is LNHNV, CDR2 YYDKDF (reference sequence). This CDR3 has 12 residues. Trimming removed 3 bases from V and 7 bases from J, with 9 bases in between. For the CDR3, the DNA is TGTGCCACCAGCAGGACAGGATTTGAAGCTTTCTTT. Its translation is CATSRTGFEAFF.

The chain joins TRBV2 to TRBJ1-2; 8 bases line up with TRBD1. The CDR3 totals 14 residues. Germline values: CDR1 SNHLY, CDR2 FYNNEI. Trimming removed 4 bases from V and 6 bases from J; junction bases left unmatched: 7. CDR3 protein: CASSVTGGLDGYTF. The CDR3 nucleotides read TGTGCCAGCAGTGTAACAGGGGGATTAGATGGCTACACCTTC. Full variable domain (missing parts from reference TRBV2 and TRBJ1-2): EPEVTQTPSHQVTQMGQEVILRCVPISNHLYFYWYRQILGQKVEFLVSFYNNEISEKSEIFDDQFSVERPDGSNFTLKIRSTKLEDSAMYFCASSVTGGLDGYTFGSGTRLTVV.

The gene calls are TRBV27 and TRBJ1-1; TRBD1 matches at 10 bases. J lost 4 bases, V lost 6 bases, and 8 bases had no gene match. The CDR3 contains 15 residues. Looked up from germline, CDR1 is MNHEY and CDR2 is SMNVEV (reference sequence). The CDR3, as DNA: TGTGCCAGCAGGAAGGGGACAGGGGCGAGCACTGAAGCTTTCTTT. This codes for CASRKGTGASTEAFF.

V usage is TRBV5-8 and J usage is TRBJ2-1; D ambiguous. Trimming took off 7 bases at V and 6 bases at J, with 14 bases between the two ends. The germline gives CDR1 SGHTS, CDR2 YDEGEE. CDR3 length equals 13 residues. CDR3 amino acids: CASGPYWANEQFF. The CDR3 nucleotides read TGTGCCAGCGGCCCCTATTGGGCCAATGAGCAGTTCTTC.